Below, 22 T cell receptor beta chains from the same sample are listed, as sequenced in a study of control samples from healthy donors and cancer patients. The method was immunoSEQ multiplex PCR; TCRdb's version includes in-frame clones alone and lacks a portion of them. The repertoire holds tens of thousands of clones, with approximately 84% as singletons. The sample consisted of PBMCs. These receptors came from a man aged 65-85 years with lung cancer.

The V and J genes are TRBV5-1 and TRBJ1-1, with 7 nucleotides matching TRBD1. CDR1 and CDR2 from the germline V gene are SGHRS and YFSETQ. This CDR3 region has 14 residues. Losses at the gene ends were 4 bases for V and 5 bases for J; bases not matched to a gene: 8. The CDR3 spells CASSTRTGWTEAFF. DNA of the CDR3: TGCGCCAGCAGCACCCGGACAGGTTGGACTGAAGCTTTCTTT.

The CDR3, as DNA: TGTGCCAGCAGCGTAGTAGTGGAGTCGTTCACAGATACGCAGTATTTT. This codes for CASSVVVESFTDTQYF. The rearrangement links TRBV9 to TRBJ2-3; D not certain. Germline V gives CDR1 SGDLS, CDR2 YYNGEE. The CDR3 extends over 16 amino acids. Trimming left V 0 bases short and J 2 bases short, with 13 bases between.

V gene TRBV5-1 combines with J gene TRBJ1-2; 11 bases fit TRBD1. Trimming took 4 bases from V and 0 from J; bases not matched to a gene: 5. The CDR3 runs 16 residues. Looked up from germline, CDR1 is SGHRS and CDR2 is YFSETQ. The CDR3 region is CASSLGQGVSNYGYTF. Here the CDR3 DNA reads TGCGCCAGCAGCCTGGGACAGGGGGTGTCTAACTATGGCTACACCTTC.

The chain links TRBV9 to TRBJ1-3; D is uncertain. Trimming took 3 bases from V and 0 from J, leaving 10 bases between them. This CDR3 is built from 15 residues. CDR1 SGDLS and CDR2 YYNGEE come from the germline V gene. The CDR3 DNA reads TGTGCCAGCAGCGGGGCAGGCCTCTCTGGAAACACCATATATTTT. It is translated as CASSGAGLSGNTIYF.

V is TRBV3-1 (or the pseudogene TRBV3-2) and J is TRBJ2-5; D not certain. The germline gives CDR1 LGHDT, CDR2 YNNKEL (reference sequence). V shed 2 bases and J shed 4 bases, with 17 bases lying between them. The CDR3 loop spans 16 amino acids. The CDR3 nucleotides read TGTGCCAGCAGCCAAACTAATCGTCGGGCCCGAGAGACCCAGTACTTC. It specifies CASSQTNRRARETQYF.

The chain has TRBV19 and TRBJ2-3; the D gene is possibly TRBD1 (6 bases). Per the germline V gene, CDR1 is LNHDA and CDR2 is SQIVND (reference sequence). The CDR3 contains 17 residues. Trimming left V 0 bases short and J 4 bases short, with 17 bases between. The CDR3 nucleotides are TGTGCCAGTAGTATAGATCGGGCAGGGGCCCGCGCAGATACGCAGTATTTT. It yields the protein CASSIDRAGARADTQYF.

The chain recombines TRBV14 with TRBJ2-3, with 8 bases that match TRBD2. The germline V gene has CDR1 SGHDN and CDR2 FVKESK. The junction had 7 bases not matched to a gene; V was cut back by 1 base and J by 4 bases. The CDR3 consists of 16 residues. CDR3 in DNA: TGTGCCAGCAGCCAAGGGGCCGGGGGGGCCGCAGATACGCAGTATTTT. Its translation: CASSQGAGGAADTQYF.

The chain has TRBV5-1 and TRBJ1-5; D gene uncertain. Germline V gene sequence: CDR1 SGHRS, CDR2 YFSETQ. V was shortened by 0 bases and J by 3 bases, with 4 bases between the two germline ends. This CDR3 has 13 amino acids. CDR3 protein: CASSLDFNQPQHF. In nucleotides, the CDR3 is TGCGCCAGCAGCTTGGACTTCAATCAGCCCCAGCATTTT.

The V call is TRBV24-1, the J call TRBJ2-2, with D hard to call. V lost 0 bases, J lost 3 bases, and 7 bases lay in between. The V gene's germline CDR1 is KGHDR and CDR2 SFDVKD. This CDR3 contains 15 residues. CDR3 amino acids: CATSDLCCYTGELFF. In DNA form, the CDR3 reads TGTGCCACCAGTGATTTGTGTTGCTACACCGGGGAGCTGTTTTTT.

CDR3 sequence: CASRARDRPFLDNEQFF. The CDR3, as DNA: TGTGCCAGTAGGGCCCGGGACAGACCATTTCTCGACAATGAGCAGTTCTTC. The chain employs TRBV19 and TRBJ2-1; 7 bases match TRBD1. The length of the CDR3 is 17 residues. Trimming at V came to 6 bases and at J to 5 bases, leaving 16 bases not matched to a gene. Per the germline V gene, CDR1 is LNHDA and CDR2 is SQIVND (reference sequence).

This chain's CDR3 is CASSRKPGGIDTQYF. In DNA form, the CDR3 reads TGTGCCAGCAGTCGAAAACCCGGGGGGATAGATACGCAGTATTTT. The chain links TRBV27 to TRBJ2-3, with 7 bases lining up with TRBD2. The J segment lost 5 bases and the V segment lost 5 bases, leaving 10 bases of the junction unmatched. The CDR3 consists of 15 residues. Per the germline V gene, CDR1 is MNHEY and CDR2 is SMNVEV (reference sequence).

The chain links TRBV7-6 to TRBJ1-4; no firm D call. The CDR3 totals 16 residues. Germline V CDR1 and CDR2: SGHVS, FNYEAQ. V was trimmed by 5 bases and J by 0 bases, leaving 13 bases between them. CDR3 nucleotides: TGTGCCAGCAGCCAGAGGTCAGAATCAACTAATGAAAAACTGTTTTTT. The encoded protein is CASSQRSESTNEKLFF.

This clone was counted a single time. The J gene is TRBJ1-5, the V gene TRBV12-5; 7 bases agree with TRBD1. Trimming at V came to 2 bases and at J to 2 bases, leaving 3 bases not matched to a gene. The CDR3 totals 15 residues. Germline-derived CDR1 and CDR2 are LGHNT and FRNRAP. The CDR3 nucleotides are TGTGCTAGTGGTTTGTTAGGACAGGGCAATCAGCCCCAGCATTTT. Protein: CASGLLGQGNQPQHF.

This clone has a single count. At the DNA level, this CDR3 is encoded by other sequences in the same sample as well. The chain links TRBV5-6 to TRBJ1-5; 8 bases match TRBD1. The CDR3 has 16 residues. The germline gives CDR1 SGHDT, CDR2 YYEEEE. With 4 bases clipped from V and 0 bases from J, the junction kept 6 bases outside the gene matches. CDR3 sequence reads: CASSRDRGYSNQPQHF. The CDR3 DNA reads TGTGCCAGCAGCAGAGACAGGGGATATAGCAATCAGCCCCAGCATTTT.

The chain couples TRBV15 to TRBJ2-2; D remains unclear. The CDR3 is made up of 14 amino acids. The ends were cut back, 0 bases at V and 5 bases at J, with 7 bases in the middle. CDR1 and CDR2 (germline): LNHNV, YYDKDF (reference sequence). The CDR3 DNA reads TGTGCCACCAGCAGAGATGTTGGGACCGGGGAGCTGTTTTTT. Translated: CATSRDVGTGELFF.

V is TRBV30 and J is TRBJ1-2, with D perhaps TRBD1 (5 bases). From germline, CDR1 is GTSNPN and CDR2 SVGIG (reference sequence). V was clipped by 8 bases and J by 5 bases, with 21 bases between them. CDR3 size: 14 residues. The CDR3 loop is CATGDGLPLYGYTF. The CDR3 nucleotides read TGTGCCACGGGGGACGGCCTACCCCTTTATGGCTACACCTTC. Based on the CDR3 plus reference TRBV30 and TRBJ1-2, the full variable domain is SQTIHQWPATLVQPVGSPLSLECTVEGTSNPNLYWYRQAAGRGLQLLFYSVGIGQISSEVPQNLSASRPQDRQFILSSKKLLLSDSGFYLCATGDGLPLYGYTFGSGTRLTVV.

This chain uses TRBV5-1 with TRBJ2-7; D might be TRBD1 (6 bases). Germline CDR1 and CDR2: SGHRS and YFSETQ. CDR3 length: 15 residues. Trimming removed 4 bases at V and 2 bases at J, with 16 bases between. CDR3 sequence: CASSPRLGQAYEQYF. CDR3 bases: TGCGCCAGCAGCCCGAGGCTGGGACAAGCCTACGAGCAGTACTTC.

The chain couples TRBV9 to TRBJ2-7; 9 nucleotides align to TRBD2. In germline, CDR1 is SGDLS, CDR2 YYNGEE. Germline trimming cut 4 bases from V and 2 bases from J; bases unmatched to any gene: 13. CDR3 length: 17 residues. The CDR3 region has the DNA TGTGCCAGCAGCCCCGGGGGGGAGCGGGGGGCGGCCTACGAGCAGTACTTC. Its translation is CASSPGGERGAAYEQYF.

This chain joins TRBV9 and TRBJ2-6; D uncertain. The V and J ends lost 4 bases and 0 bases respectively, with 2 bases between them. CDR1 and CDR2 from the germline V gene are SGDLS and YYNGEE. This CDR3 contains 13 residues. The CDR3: CASSFSGANVLTF. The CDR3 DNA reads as TGTGCCAGCAGCTTCTCTGGGGCCAACGTCCTGACTTTC.

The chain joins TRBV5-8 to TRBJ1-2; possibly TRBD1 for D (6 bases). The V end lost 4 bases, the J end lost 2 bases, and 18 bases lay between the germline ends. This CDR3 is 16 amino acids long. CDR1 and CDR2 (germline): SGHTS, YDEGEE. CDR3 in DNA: TGTGCCAGCAGCCACTCGGACACAGGGAGAAACTATGGCTACACCTTC. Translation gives CASSHSDTGRNYGYTF.

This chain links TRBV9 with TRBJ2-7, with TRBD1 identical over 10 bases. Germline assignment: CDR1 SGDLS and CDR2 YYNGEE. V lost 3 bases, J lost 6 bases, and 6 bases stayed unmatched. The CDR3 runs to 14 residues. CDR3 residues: CASSGRDRGTEQYF. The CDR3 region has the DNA TGTGCCAGCAGCGGCCGGGACAGGGGTACCGAGCAGTACTTC.

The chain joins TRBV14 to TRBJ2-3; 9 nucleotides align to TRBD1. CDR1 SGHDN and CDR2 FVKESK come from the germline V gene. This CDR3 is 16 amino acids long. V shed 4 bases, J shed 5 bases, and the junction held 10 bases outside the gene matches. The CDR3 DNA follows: TGTGCCAGCAGCCGAGGGGGGACAGGGTTGCAAGATACGCAGTATTTT. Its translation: CASSRGGTGLQDTQYF.